The 27 T cell receptor beta chains presented below share a single source sample, sequenced in a study of regulatory T cells in long-lasting Graves disease. Time point here: persistent/refractory GD, antithyroid drugs over 5 years with positive TRAb. Generation of the TCR library employed RNA extracted from PBMCs. HTBI primers from iRepertoire and Arm-PCR of CDR3 regions yielded the TCR beta libraries. TCRdb processed the multiplex PCR reads anew with MiXCR; each CDR3 protein has one entry. The data contain about 660,000 distinct CDR3 sequences, 25% to 35% of them singletons. The sample here was peripheral blood mononuclear cells (PBMCs), taken when the disease was refractory, from a patient treated with antithyroid drugs. These receptors all come from a female donor with Graves disease.

The gene calls are TRBV6-5 and TRBJ1-2; 10 nucleotides agree with TRBD1. J was trimmed by 5 bases and V by 0 bases; bases with no gene match: 9. CDR1 is MNHEY, CDR2 SVGAGI, per germline. The CDR3 has 17 residues. In nucleotides, the CDR3 is TGTGCCAGCAGTTACTCGAAAGGGACAGGGGAGGAGTATGGCTACACCTTC. Translated, it gives CASSYSKGTGEEYGYTF.

Ten or more counts support this clonotype. The V call is TRBV12-3 or TRBV12-4, the J call TRBJ1-5; D is undetermined. The length of the CDR3 is 12 residues. V was clipped by 7 bases and J by 4 bases, with 8 bases between them. The CDR3 region is CASTSPNQPQHF. The CDR3 DNA reads TGTGCCAGCACTTCTCCGAATCAGCCCCAGCATTTT.

This clonotype turned up a few times. J is TRBJ2-1 and V is TRBV27, with 8 bases aligning to TRBD2. The length of the CDR3 is 15 residues. Losses at the gene ends were 4 bases for V and 1 base for J; bases not matched to a gene: 3. Germline V gene lookup returns CDR1 MNHEY and CDR2 SMNVEV (reference sequence). CDR3 loop: CASSSSGLSYNEQFF. CDR3 coding DNA: TGTGCCAGCAGTTCTAGCGGGTTATCCTACAATGAGCAGTTCTTC.

This chain uses TRBV11-2 with TRBJ2-7; D gene uncertain. V was trimmed by 0 bases and J by 2 bases, leaving 11 bases between them. Germline assignment: CDR1 SGHAT and CDR2 FQNNGV. CDR3 size: 15 residues. The CDR3 nucleotides are TGTGCCAGCAGCTTAGATCTAAATAGCCCCTACGAGCAGTACTTC. Translating gives CASSLDLNSPYEQYF.

This clonotype showed up just a few times. CDR3 in DNA: TGTGCCAGCAGCTTAGGACTAGCGCTAACCTACGAGCAGTACTTC. Encoded protein: CASSLGLALTYEQYF. The gene calls are TRBV7-2 and TRBJ2-7, with 8 bases fitting TRBD2. V gave up 1 base and J gave up 2 bases; unmatched junction bases: 4. This CDR3 contains 15 residues. Germline values: CDR1 SGHTA, CDR2 FQGNSA.

This clonotype was seen repeatedly, ten times or more. This chain joins TRBV28 and TRBJ1-2; D gene unclear. There are 14 residues in the CDR3. The V and J ends lost 5 bases and 3 bases respectively, with 13 bases between them. Germline CDR1 reads MDHEN; CDR2 reads SYDVKM. CDR3 sequence: CASSPRDRYYGYTF. CDR3 nucleotides: TGTGCCAGCAGTCCGAGGGATAGATACTATGGCTACACCTTC.

V is TRBV12-3 or TRBV12-4 and J is TRBJ2-2, with 9 bases lining up with TRBD1. This CDR3 is built from 16 residues. V shed 5 bases, J shed 4 bases, and the junction held 8 bases outside the gene matches. CDR3 loop: CASSRLTGGSTGELFF. The CDR3 coding sequence is TGTGCCAGCAGTAGACTGACAGGGGGTAGCACCGGGGAGCTGTTTTTT.

This chain uses TRBV3-1 with TRBJ2-6; D ambiguous. V gave up 3 bases and J gave up 2 bases, with 2 bases separating them. The CDR3 is 13 amino acids. Germline V gene data show CDR1 as LGHDT and CDR2 as YNNKEL (reference sequence). The CDR3 nucleotides are TGTGCCAGCAGCCAGGCTGGGGCCAACGTCCTGACTTTC. Its protein is CASSQAGANVLTF.

This clonotype was found many times. The gene calls are TRBV28 and TRBJ1-6, with TRBD1 identical over 8 bases. There are 16 residues in the CDR3. Germline CDR1 is MDHEN and CDR2 is SYDVKM. Losses at the gene ends were 6 bases for V and 3 bases for J; bases not matched to a gene: 7. The DNA for the CDR3 is TGTGCCAGCAGCGGACAGGGAGTGGGCTATAATTCACCCCTCCACTTT. It is translated as CASSGQGVGYNSPLHF.

This clonotype was counted many times. The chain joins TRBV10-3 to TRBJ1-1; D is undetermined. The CDR3 totals 15 residues. Germline V gene lookup returns CDR1 ENHRY and CDR2 SYGVKD. V shed 0 bases and J shed 0 bases, with 8 bases lying between them. The CDR3 loop reads CAISESKQLNTEAFF. DNA for the CDR3: TGTGCCATCAGTGAGTCGAAACAGCTGAACACTGAAGCTTTCTTT.

This clonotype was seen a handful of times. The chain carries TRBV13 and TRBJ1-6; no firm D call. CDR1 is PRHDT and CDR2 is FYEKMQ in the germline V gene (reference sequence). The CDR3 is made up of 19 amino acids. V lost 2 bases to trimming and J lost 0 bases, with 17 bases between them. The DNA for the CDR3 is TGTGCCAGCAGCTTAAGGACGGCTGTCACCAGCTCCTATAATTCACCCCTCCACTTT. Protein: CASSLRTAVTSSYNSPLHF.

CDR3 region: CASSLVRRAYEQYF. The DNA for the CDR3 is TGTGCCAGCAGCTTGGTCAGAAGAGCCTACGAGCAGTACTTC. This rearrangement joins TRBV5-5 to TRBJ2-7; D unclear. Trimming shortened V by 0 bases and J by 2 bases, and 9 bases separated the two germline ends. The germline V gene has CDR1 SGHKS and CDR2 YYEKEE (reference sequence). This CDR3 is 14 amino acids long.

About this clonotype: The likely explanation is a read error, given a far larger clone one base away. This sequence joins TRBV6-7 and TRBJ1-1, with 7 bases matching TRBD1. TRBV6-7 is reported as an ORF; its role is uncertain. V gave up 8 bases and J gave up 1 base; unmatched junction bases: 4. The CDR3 is 13 amino acids. The CDR3 protein is CASGRQGNTEAFF. In DNA form, the CDR3 reads TGTGCCAGCGGTCGACAGGGGAACACTGAAGCTTTCTTT.

At least ten counts were recorded for this clonotype. This chain joins TRBV5-1 and TRBJ2-2, with 8 bases fitting TRBD1. The V and J ends lost 2 bases and 1 base, in that order; junction bases with no gene match: 1. This CDR3 region has 15 residues. Germline CDR1 is SGHRS and CDR2 is YFSETQ. The CDR3 sequence: CASSFGQGNTGELFF. CDR3 bases: TGCGCCAGCAGCTTTGGACAGGGGAACACCGGGGAGCTGTTTTTT.

The rearrangement joins TRBV20-1 to TRBJ2-5; 10 positions match TRBD2. Trimming at V came to 4 bases and at J to 5 bases, leaving 7 bases not matched to a gene. The CDR3 spans 14 residues. The V gene's germline CDR1 is DFQATT and CDR2 SNEGSKA (reference sequence). This CDR3 reads CSAIPPGLAETQYF. The CDR3 DNA follows: TGCAGTGCTATCCCTCCGGGACTAGCGGAGACCCAGTACTTC.

This clonotype was seen ten or more times. The rearrangement links TRBV2 to TRBJ2-7; 8 bases line up with TRBD1. This CDR3 contains 13 residues. The junction had 8 bases not matched to a gene; V was cut back by 10 bases and J by 3 bases. Germline V lookup: CDR1 SNHLY, CDR2 FYNNEI. CDR3 DNA: TGTGCCACCAGACAGGGGTTAGACTACGAGCAGTACTTC. Translating it yields CATRQGLDYEQYF.

The V gene is TRBV7-6, the J gene TRBJ1-3; unclear D gene. Between the trimmed V and J ends, which lost 2 bases and 0 bases, there was a span of 17 bases. The length of the CDR3 is 18 residues. Germline V gene lookup returns CDR1 SGHVS and CDR2 FNYEAQ. The DNA for the CDR3 is TGTGCCAGCAGCTTATCGTGGCAGATTGGTGGCTCTGGAAACACCATATATTTT. It yields the protein CASSLSWQIGGSGNTIYF.

The chain carries TRBV7-3 and TRBJ1-1; 9 bases are shared with TRBD1. V lost 4 bases to trimming and J lost 0 bases; unmatched junction nucleotides: 12. The CDR3 totals 18 residues. CDR1 and CDR2 from the germline V gene are SGHTA and FQGTGA. CDR3 nucleotide sequence: TGTGCCAGCAGCTCAGTCCCGGGACAGGGAGCGATGAACACTGAAGCTTTCTTT. Its protein is CASSSVPGQGAMNTEAFF.

The CDR3 protein is CAIRPQGGDYGYTF. The CDR3 coding sequence is TGTGCCATCAGGCCACAGGGCGGTGACTATGGCTACACCTTC. The V gene is TRBV10-3, the J gene TRBJ1-2; a weak D match, TRBD1 (6 bases). There are 14 residues in the CDR3. Trimming removed 6 bases at V and 3 bases at J, with 14 bases between. Germline-derived CDR1 and CDR2 are ENHRY and SYGVKD.

The chain combines TRBV5-1 with TRBJ1-5; possibly TRBD1 for D (6 bases). The V end was cut by 1 base, the J end by 2 bases, with 10 bases between. This CDR3 spans 15 amino acids. CDR1 is SGHRS, CDR2 YFSETQ, per germline. CDR3: CASSLQGLGNQPQHF. For the CDR3, the DNA is TGCGCCAGCAGCTTGCAGGGGCTAGGCAATCAGCCCCAGCATTTT.

V is TRBV20-1 and J is TRBJ1-6; TRBD1 aligns across 7 bases. With 0 bases clipped from V and 7 bases from J, the junction kept 6 bases outside the gene matches. The CDR3 is 15 residues long. Germline lookup yields CDR1 DFQATT and CDR2 SNEGSKA (reference sequence). CDR3 residues: CSARENRGENSPLHF. DNA for the CDR3: TGCAGTGCTAGAGAGAACAGGGGAGAAAATTCACCCCTCCACTTT.

This clonotype was detected ten times or more. The chain joins TRBV12-3 or TRBV12-4 to TRBJ1-1; D unclear. V lost 6 bases and J 0 bases, leaving 8 bases between the germline ends. This CDR3 spans 13 amino acids. CDR3 sequence (DNA): TGTGCCAGCAGGGGTCGCATGAACACTGAAGCTTTCTTT. This codes for CASRGRMNTEAFF.

This clonotype was seen only a few times. V gene TRBV20-1 combines with J gene TRBJ1-1; tentative D call: TRBD1 (5 bases). Germline values: CDR1 DFQATT, CDR2 SNEGSKA (reference sequence). The CDR3 has 15 amino acids. Trimming cost V 3 bases and J 0 bases, with 14 bases left between them. The CDR3, as DNA: TGCAGTGCTAGGGGGGGATCCGGGGTGAACACTGAAGCTTTCTTT. Translation gives CSARGGSGVNTEAFF.

V usage is TRBV9 and J usage is TRBJ2-5; 8 bases fit TRBD2. The end of the DNA is better explained by TRBJ2-7, so the J call may be wrong. The germline gives CDR1 SGDLS, CDR2 YYNGEE. The CDR3 runs to 16 residues. CDR3 bases: TGTGCCAGCAGCCCACGAGCTGCTAGCGGGTCCTACGAGCAGTACTTC. Translating gives CASSPRAASGSYEQYF.

About this clonotype: An end of the junction differs from the germline gene, which may be a read error. This chain uses TRBV28 with TRBJ2-7, with 15 bases identical to TRBD2. This CDR3 is 16 amino acids long. Germline V lookup: CDR1 MDHEN, CDR2 SYDVKM. The CDR3 spells CVSSSRTSGRAYEQYF. In DNA form, the CDR3 reads TGTGTCAGCAGTTCGAGGACTAGCGGGAGGGCCTACGAGCAGTACTTC.

This clonotype was seen repeatedly, ten times or more. V gene TRBV28 combines with J gene TRBJ1-2; D is possibly TRBD1 (5 bases). This CDR3 spans 12 amino acids. The germline V gene has CDR1 MDHEN and CDR2 SYDVKM. Trimming stripped 2 bases from V and 8 bases from J, with 9 bases between. CDR3 coding DNA: TGTGCCAGCAGTTTAGAGGGGATCGGCTACACCTTC. Protein sequence: CASSLEGIGYTF.

This clonotype was found once. The chain carries TRBV6-4 and TRBJ2-7; no firm D call. Germline CDR1 and CDR2: MRHNA and SNTAGT. The CDR3 covers 14 residues. Trimming shortened V by 5 bases and J by 0 bases, and 11 bases separated the two germline ends. Written as DNA, the CDR3 is TGTGCCAGCAGTTACAACCCTAACTCCTACGAGCAGTACTTC. Translation gives CASSYNPNSYEQYF.